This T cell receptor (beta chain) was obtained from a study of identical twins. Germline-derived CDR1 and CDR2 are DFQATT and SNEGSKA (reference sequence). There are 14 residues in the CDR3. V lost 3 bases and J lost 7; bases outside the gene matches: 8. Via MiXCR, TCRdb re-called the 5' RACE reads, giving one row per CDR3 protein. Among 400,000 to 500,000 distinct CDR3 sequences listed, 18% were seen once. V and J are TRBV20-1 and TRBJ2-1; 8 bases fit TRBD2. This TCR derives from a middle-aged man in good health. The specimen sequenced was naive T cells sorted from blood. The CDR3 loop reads CSASRGGRENEQFF. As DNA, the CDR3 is TGCAGTGCTAGCCGGGGGGGGAGGGAGAATGAGCAGTTCTTC.